Listed below are T cell receptor beta chains from one sample, sequenced in a study of blood T cells in healthy people across ages. TCRdb redid the calling of the 5' RACE reads with MiXCR, one entry per CDR3 protein. The sample carries around 800,000 distinct CDR3 sequences, 62% recorded once. The specimen was blood. The receptors derive from a man aged 25-40 years in good health. CDR3s include the opening cysteine and the closing phenylalanine or tryptophan. Each record gives: J gene, D gene, CDR3 length, clone size, V gene, CDR3 protein, CDR3 DNA. A D gene is named only where the DNA matches it firmly. Clone size is shown for a subset of rows, as once, few, many or a class of expanded clone.

TRBJ2-5,NA,14,NA,TRBV24-1,CATSDPDAPATQYF,TGTGCCACCAGTGACCCAGACGCCCCGGCGACCCAGTACTTC
TRBJ2-1,TRBD1,15,NA,TRBV20-1,CSARSPGQEISEQFF,TGCAGTGCTAGATCCCCGGGACAGGAGATCAGTGAGCAGTTCTTC
TRBJ2-3,TRBD2,15,few,TRBV7-6,CASSQRVAGGGTQYF,TGTGCCAGCAGCCAACGAGTAGCGGGGGGAGGCACGCAGTATTTT
TRBJ2-7,NA,16,NA,TRBV4-2,CASSQDPLGVSYEQYF,TGTGCCAGCAGCCAAGACCCTCTAGGGGTCTCCTACGAGCAGTACTTC
TRBJ2-7,NA,15,few,TRBV3-1,CASSQDLASAYEQYF,TGTGCCAGCAGCCAAGATTTGGCTAGCGCCTACGAGCAGTACTTC
TRBJ1-5,NA,16,NA,TRBV12-3/TRBV12-4,CASSRMDTLSEQPQHF,TGTGCCAGCAGTCGGATGGACACACTTTCGGAGCAGCCCCAGCATTTT
TRBJ2-3,NA,15,few,TRBV6-5,CASSYGGMNTDTQYF,TGTGCCAGCAGTTACGGAGGGATGAACACAGATACGCAGTATTTT
TRBJ2-7,NA,11,NA,TRBV5-1,CASGSRYEQYF,TGCGCCAGCGGATCACGGTACGAGCAGTACTTC
TRBJ2-7,NA,11,few,TRBV20-1,CSFGGSYEQYF,TGCAGTTTTGGGGGCTCCTACGAGCAGTACTTC
TRBJ1-4,TRBD1,18,NA,TRBV28,CASSSYRDRGRPNEKLFF,TGTGCCAGCTCCTCCTACCGGGACAGGGGACGGCCTAATGAAAAACTGTTTTTT
TRBJ1-4,NA,15,NA,TRBV20-1,CSAKIGVGGNEKLFF,TGCAGTGCTAAGATCGGGGTCGGGGGTAATGAAAAACTGTTTTTT
TRBJ2-7,TRBD1,13,NA,TRBV30,CAWDRGLLYEQYF,TGTGCCTGGGACAGGGGGCTCCTCTACGAGCAGTACTTC
TRBJ2-3,TRBD1,15,few,TRBV28,CASSTGDTGTDTQYF,TGTGCCAGCAGCACAGGGGATACGGGCACAGATACGCAGTATTTT
TRBJ1-4,NA,15,NA,TRBV3-1,CASSQEAVPNEKLFF,TGTGCCAGCAGCCAAGAGGCGGTTCCTAATGAAAAACTGTTTTTT
TRBJ2-3,NA,13,NA,TRBV6-6,CASSPGRAGAQYF,TGTGCCAGCAGCCCCGGACGGGCTGGGGCGCAGTATTTT
TRBJ1-6,NA,14,NA,TRBV6-5,CACTGDGRNSPLHF,TGTGCCTGCACCGGGGATGGGCGGAATTCACCCCTCCACTTT
TRBJ2-5,TRBD2,13,NA,TRBV5-6,CASKVGGGETQYF,TGTGCCAGCAAGGTCGGGGGGGGTGAGACCCAGTACTTC
TRBJ2-5,TRBD2,14,once,TRBV3-1,CASLQRGGVETQYF,TGTGCCAGCCTCCAGCGGGGGGGCGTAGAGACCCAGTACTTC